The 26 T cell receptor beta chains reported below all come from one sample, sequenced in a study of T cell responses to AZD1222 COVID-19 vaccine. Only in-frame clones appear in the TCRdb table, and some are missing; sequencing was by immunoSEQ multiplex PCR. Here the sample spans about 79,000 clones, 92% being singletons. The sequencing used peripheral blood, collected on day 0 of MenACWY control vaccination. These TCRs come from an adult in good health.

The J gene is TRBJ1-6, the V gene TRBV27, with D perhaps TRBD1 (6 bases). Between the trimmed V and J ends, which lost 3 bases and 10 bases, there was a span of 16 bases. The V gene's germline CDR1 is MNHEY and CDR2 SMNVEV (reference sequence). The CDR3 is 15 amino acids. This CDR3 reads CASSFNRRGDSPLHF. Here the CDR3 DNA reads TGTGCCAGCAGTTTTAACAGGAGGGGGGACTCACCCCTCCACTTT.

V and J are TRBV27 and TRBJ1-1; D is ambiguous. Trimming left V 5 bases short and J 1 base short, with 14 bases between. The CDR3 is made up of 15 amino acids. Germline values: CDR1 MNHEY, CDR2 SMNVEV (reference sequence). CDR3 region: CASSPFTAANTEAFF. In nucleotides, the CDR3 is TGTGCCAGCAGTCCCTTTACCGCAGCGAACACTGAAGCTTTCTTT.

The chain links TRBV4-1 to TRBJ2-2; either TRBD1 or TRBD2 may fit D (6 bases each). V lost 4 bases and J lost 0, with 9 bases in between. Germline V gene lookup returns CDR1 MGHRA and CDR2 YSYEKL. The CDR3 length is 15 residues. The CDR3 loop is CASSPGAPNTGELFF. The CDR3 DNA sequence: TGCGCCAGCAGCCCGGGGGCCCCGAACACCGGGGAGCTGTTTTTT.

The chain combines TRBV2 with TRBJ2-7; TRBD1 aligns across 9 bases. Germline V gene sequence: CDR1 SNHLY, CDR2 FYNNEI. The junction had 7 bases not matched to a gene; V was cut back by 6 bases and J by 1 base. This CDR3 is built from 15 residues. CDR3 coding DNA: TGTGCCAGCAGCGAAACCGGGACAGGGTCCTACGAGCAGTACTTC. Translation gives CASSETGTGSYEQYF.

The chain recombines TRBV12-3 or TRBV12-4 with TRBJ2-3; maybe TRBD1 (6 bases). V lost 3 bases and J lost 4, with 8 bases in between. This CDR3 spans 13 amino acids. The CDR3 here is CASSFAGADTQYF. DNA of the CDR3: TGTGCCAGCAGTTTCGCAGGGGCAGATACGCAGTATTTT.

This clone occurred once. V is TRBV27 and J is TRBJ2-5, with D maybe TRBD1 (7 bases). The CDR3 has 15 amino acids. V shed 8 bases and J shed 5 bases, with 21 bases lying between them. Per the germline V gene, CDR1 is MNHEY and CDR2 is SMNVEV (reference sequence). The CDR3 nucleotides are TGTGCCAGCGGACGGGGCAGGGGGGTTTCTGAGACCCAGTACTTC. Translation gives CASGRGRGVSETQYF.

V is TRBV28 and J is TRBJ2-7; 8 nucleotides agree with TRBD2. CDR1 and CDR2 (germline): MDHEN, SYDVKM. CDR3 length: 15 residues. Germline trimming cut 6 bases from V and 6 bases from J; bases unmatched to any gene: 13. CDR3 amino acids: CASSRGGTSPSEQYF. The CDR3 coding sequence is TGTGCCAGCAGCCGCGGAGGGACTAGTCCGTCCGAGCAGTACTTC.

This clone showed up just once. The rearrangement uses TRBV5-3 and TRBJ2-2; D uncertain. TRBV5-3 is reported as an ORF; its role is uncertain. The CDR3 is 13 amino acids. V lost 4 bases and J lost 6, with 10 bases in between. The CDR3 spells CARSTLRAGELFF. The CDR3 DNA sequence: TGTGCCAGAAGCACGCTCCGGGCCGGGGAGCTGTTTTTT.

The genes are TRBV2 and TRBJ1-5, with 8 bases matching TRBD1. The CDR3 runs to 14 residues. Trimming at V came to 6 bases and at J to 2 bases, leaving 3 bases not matched to a gene. Looked up from germline, CDR1 is SNHLY and CDR2 is FYNNEI. CDR3 sequence (DNA): TGTGCCAGCAGGGAGACAGGGGGCAATCAGCCCCAGCATTTT. Residues: CASRETGGNQPQHF.

This chain joins TRBV28 and TRBJ2-7; 11 positions match TRBD1. With 6 bases clipped from V and 7 bases from J, the junction kept 11 bases outside the gene matches. There are 15 residues in the CDR3. The germline gives CDR1 MDHEN, CDR2 SYDVKM. As DNA, the CDR3 is TGTGCCAGCAGCAGCCCCGGGACAGGGGGTGGGGAGCAGTACTTC. Its protein product is CASSSPGTGGGEQYF.

In this sample, this clone turned up once. The DNA for the CDR3 is TGTGCCACCAGTGATTCGAGGGGGCAGGGAACTAATCAGCCCCAGCATTTT. Protein product: CATSDSRGQGTNQPQHF. The chain has TRBV24-1 and TRBJ1-5, with 7 bases fitting TRBD1. Germline V gene sequence: CDR1 KGHDR, CDR2 SFDVKD. The CDR3 extends over 17 amino acids. V was clipped by 2 bases and J by 4 bases; unmatched bases: 10.

The chain combines TRBV25-1 with TRBJ2-7; the match to TRBD1 covers 9 bases. The CDR3 is 14 amino acids. CDR1 and CDR2 (germline): MGHDK, SYGVNS. Trimming at V came to 5 bases and at J to 4 bases, leaving 6 bases not matched to a gene. The CDR3 spells CASSKAGQGYEQYF. CDR3 in DNA: TGTGCCAGCAGTAAAGCGGGACAGGGTTACGAGCAGTACTTC.

The rearrangement joins TRBV5-1 to TRBJ2-1, with D perhaps matching TRBD1 (5 bases). The CDR3 consists of 12 residues. Trimming removed 4 bases from V and 15 bases from J, with 17 bases in between. Germline CDR1 is SGHRS and CDR2 is YFSETQ. The DNA of the CDR3 is TGCGCCAGCAGCCCTACAGGTCCGGCGCCGTTCTTC. It yields the protein CASSPTGPAPFF.

The chain is built from TRBV5-5 and TRBJ2-5; D is perhaps TRBD1 (6 bases). Looked up from germline, CDR1 is SGHKS and CDR2 is YYEKEE (reference sequence). With 4 bases removed from V and 2 bases from J, the gap between germline ends came to 12 bases. The CDR3 consists of 14 residues. Written as DNA, the CDR3 is TGTGCCAGCAGCCCACAGGGACCGCAAGAGACCCAGTACTTC. This gives the protein CASSPQGPQETQYF.

V and J are TRBV18 and TRBJ2-1; a weak D match, TRBD2 (5 bases). Germline CDR1 is KGHSH and CDR2 is LQKENI. The V gene lost 2 bases and the J gene lost 6 bases, with 17 bases spanning the gap. The CDR3 is 16 amino acids. The CDR3 is CASSPNPGIVINEQFF. Written as DNA, the CDR3 is TGTGCCAGCTCACCAAACCCGGGAATCGTCATCAATGAGCAGTTCTTC.

This chain uses TRBV6-6 with TRBJ2-7; the match to TRBD1 covers 8 bases. Germline-derived CDR1 and CDR2 are MNHNY and SVGAGI (reference sequence). The length of the CDR3 is 14 residues. V lost 7 bases and J lost 0; bases outside the gene matches: 5. CDR3 in amino acids: CASTGQGVSYEQYF. The CDR3 DNA is TGTGCCAGCACTGGACAGGGAGTCTCCTACGAGCAGTACTTC.

This CDR3 reads CASSLATGQANYEQYF. DNA for the CDR3: TGCGCCAGCAGCTTGGCCACGGGACAAGCCAACTACGAGCAGTACTTC. The chain combines TRBV5-1 with TRBJ2-7; perhaps TRBD1 as D (6 bases). Germline-derived CDR1 and CDR2 are SGHRS and YFSETQ. The CDR3 is 16 residues long. Deletions cut 0 bases from V and 3 bases from J, with 16 bases between.

This clone was seen a single time. This sequence joins TRBV7-9 and TRBJ2-1; D perhaps matches TRBD2 (6 bases). Trimming removed 5 bases at V and 3 bases at J, with 17 bases between. The CDR3 is 16 amino acids. Germline V gene data show CDR1 as SEHNR and CDR2 as FQNEAQ (reference sequence). The CDR3 bases are TGTGCCAGCAGCATACGAAGCGGGTTAGACTACAATGAGCAGTTCTTC. It is translated as CASSIRSGLDYNEQFF.

The chain employs TRBV19 and TRBJ1-5, with D tentatively TRBD1 (6 bases). The CDR3 extends over 14 amino acids. V lost 6 bases and J lost 3, with 12 bases in between. The V gene's germline CDR1 is LNHDA and CDR2 SQIVND (reference sequence). CDR3: CASSADRINQPQHF. As DNA, the CDR3 is TGTGCCAGTAGCGCCGACAGGATCAATCAGCCCCAGCATTTT.

The chain employs TRBV7-9 and TRBJ2-3; D is perhaps TRBD1 (5 bases). V lost 3 bases and J 3 bases, leaving 16 bases between the germline ends. CDR3 length: 16 residues. Germline assignment: CDR1 SEHNR and CDR2 FQNEAQ (reference sequence). CDR3 nucleotide sequence: TGTGCCAGCAGCTTCCCAAAAGACAGACCAACAGATACGCAGTATTTT. Protein sequence: CASSFPKDRPTDTQYF. The entire variable domain, with the rest obtained from reference TRBV7-9 and TRBJ2-3, is as follows: DTGVSQNPRHKITKRGQNVTFRCDPISEHNRLYWYRQTLGQGPEFLTYFQNEAQLEKSRLLSDRFSAERPKGSFSTLEIQRTEQGDSAMYLCASSFPKDRPTDTQYFGPGTRLTVL.

The chain links TRBV5-5 to TRBJ2-5; TRBD1 matches at 7 bases. The CDR3 loop spans 15 amino acids. J was trimmed by 5 bases and V by 5 bases; bases with no gene match: 12. From germline, CDR1 is SGHKS and CDR2 YYEKEE (reference sequence). This CDR3 reads CASSLNPGQVETQYF. The CDR3 bases are TGTGCCAGCAGTTTAAACCCCGGACAGGTCGAGACCCAGTACTTC.

The chain couples TRBV10-3 to TRBJ1-4; possibly TRBD1 for D (6 bases). The V end was cut by 6 bases, the J end by 8 bases, with 10 bases between. The germline V gene has CDR1 ENHRY and CDR2 SYGVKD. The CDR3 contains 12 residues. In DNA form, the CDR3 reads TGTGCCATCAGCAGGACAGACGAAAAACTGTTTTTT. This gives the protein CAISRTDEKLFF.

This sequence joins TRBV5-1 and TRBJ1-4, with no clear D. Germline lookup yields CDR1 SGHRS and CDR2 YFSETQ. This CDR3 contains 14 residues. Trimming took off 4 bases at V and 7 bases at J, with 14 bases between the two ends. The CDR3 DNA sequence: TGCGCCAGCAGCCAATCACCGGGCCTTGAAAAACTGTTTTTT. Protein: CASSQSPGLEKLFF.

The V and J genes are TRBV19 and TRBJ1-1; 7 nucleotides agree with TRBD1. The J segment lost 1 base and the V segment lost 9 bases, leaving 5 bases of the junction unmatched. The CDR3 is 13 residues long. Germline-derived CDR1 and CDR2 are LNHDA and SQIVND (reference sequence). The CDR3 DNA is TGTGCCAGCTGGGACAGAGAGAACACTGAAGCTTTCTTT. Translating gives CASWDRENTEAFF.

The V gene is TRBV5-4, the J gene TRBJ1-1; D is ambiguous. The CDR3 is 12 residues long. Germline CDR1 and CDR2: SGHNT and YYREEE (reference sequence). The V gene lost 4 bases and the J gene lost 2 bases, with 6 bases spanning the gap. The CDR3 bases are TGTGCCAGCAGCCCATTAAACACTGAAGCTTTCTTT. As protein: CASSPLNTEAFF.

CDR3: CASSLGETVSNQPQHF. The CDR3, as DNA: TGTGCCAGCAGCTTAGGGGAGACAGTCAGCAATCAGCCCCAGCATTTT. This chain uses TRBV7-6 with TRBJ1-5; possibly TRBD1 for D (5 bases). The germline V gene encodes CDR1 SGHVS and CDR2 FNYEAQ. V was clipped by 1 base and J by 1 base, with 11 bases between them. This CDR3 spans 16 amino acids.